This T cell receptor (beta chain) was sequenced in a study of cytomegalovirus exposure and HLA in healthy donors. Germline trimming cut 0 bases from V and 0 bases from J; bases unmatched to any gene: 15. Germline V gene sequence: CDR1 LNHNV, CDR2 YYDKDF (reference sequence). The CDR3 contains 21 residues. PCR used 60 Vbeta primers and 13 Jbeta primers. Original handling: A later analysis counted 80 million or so unique TCR beta chains, some 12 million shared. The method was immunoSEQ multiplex PCR; TCRdb's version includes in-frame clones alone and lacks a portion of them. V and J calls and clone size come straight from that table; D and trimming were deduced from the DNA. The table counts tens of thousands of clones; under 2% lies in the top ten.

The chain links TRBV15 to TRBJ2-7; 12 bases match TRBD2. The sequencing sample was made of PBMCs. This TCR derives from a woman in her thirties in good health and CMV-seronegative. The CDR3 nucleotides read TGTGCCACCAGCAGAGATTGGTCCCCCCTTGGACTAGCGGGACGCTCCTACGAGCAGTACTTC. It codes for CATSRDWSPLGLAGRSYEQYF.